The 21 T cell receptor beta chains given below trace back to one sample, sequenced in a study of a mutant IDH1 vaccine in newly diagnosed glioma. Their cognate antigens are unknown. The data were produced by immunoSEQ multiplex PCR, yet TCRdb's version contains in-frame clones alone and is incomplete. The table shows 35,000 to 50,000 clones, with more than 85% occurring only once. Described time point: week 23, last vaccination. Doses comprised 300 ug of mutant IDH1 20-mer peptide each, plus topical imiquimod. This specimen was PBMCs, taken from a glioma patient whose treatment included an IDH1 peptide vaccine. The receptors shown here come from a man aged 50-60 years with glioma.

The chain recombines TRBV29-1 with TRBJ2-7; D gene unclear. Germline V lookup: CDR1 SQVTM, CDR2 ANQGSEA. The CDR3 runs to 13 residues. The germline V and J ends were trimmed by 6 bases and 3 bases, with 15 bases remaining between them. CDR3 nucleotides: TGCAGCGTGCGACCGACACCTAGCTACGAGCAGTACTTC. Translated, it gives CSVRPTPSYEQYF.

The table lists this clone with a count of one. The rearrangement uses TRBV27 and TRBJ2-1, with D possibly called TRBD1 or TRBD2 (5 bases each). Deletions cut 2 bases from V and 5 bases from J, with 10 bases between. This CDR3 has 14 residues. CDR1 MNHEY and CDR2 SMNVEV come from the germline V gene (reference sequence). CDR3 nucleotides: TGTGCCAGCAGTTTAGTGTCGGGGCACAATGAGCAGTTCTTC. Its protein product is CASSLVSGHNEQFF.

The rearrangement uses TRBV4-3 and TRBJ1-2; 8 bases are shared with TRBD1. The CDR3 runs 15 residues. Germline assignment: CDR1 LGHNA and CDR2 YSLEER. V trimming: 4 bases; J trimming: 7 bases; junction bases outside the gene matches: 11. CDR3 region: CASSRGSKDRVGYTF. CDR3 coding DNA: TGCGCCAGCAGCCGAGGTTCTAAGGACAGGGTTGGCTACACCTTC.

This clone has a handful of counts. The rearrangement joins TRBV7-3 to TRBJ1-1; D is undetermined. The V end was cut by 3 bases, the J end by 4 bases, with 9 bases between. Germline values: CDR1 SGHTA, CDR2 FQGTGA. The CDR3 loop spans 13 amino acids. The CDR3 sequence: CASSFQAGTEAFF. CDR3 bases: TGTGCCAGCAGCTTTCAGGCGGGCACTGAAGCTTTCTTT.

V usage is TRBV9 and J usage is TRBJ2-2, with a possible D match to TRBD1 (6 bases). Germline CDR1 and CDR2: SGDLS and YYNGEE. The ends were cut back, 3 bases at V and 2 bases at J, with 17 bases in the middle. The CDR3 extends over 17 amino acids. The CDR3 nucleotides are TGTGCCAGCAGCGAGCCGGGACACACAGCAAACACCGGGGAGCTGTTTTTT. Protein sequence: CASSEPGHTANTGELFF.

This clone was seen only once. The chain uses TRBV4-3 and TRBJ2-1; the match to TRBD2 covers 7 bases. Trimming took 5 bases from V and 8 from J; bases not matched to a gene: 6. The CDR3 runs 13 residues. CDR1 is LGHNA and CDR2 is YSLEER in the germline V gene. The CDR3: CASSGRAFDEQFF. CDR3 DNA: TGCGCCAGCAGCGGGAGGGCGTTTGATGAGCAGTTCTTC.

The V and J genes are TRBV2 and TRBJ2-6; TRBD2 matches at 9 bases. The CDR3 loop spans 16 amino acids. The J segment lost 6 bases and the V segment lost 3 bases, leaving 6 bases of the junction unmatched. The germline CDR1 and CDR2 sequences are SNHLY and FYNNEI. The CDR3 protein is CASSDGGLAKANVLTF. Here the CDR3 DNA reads TGTGCCAGCAGTGATGGCGGACTAGCGAAGGCCAACGTCCTGACTTTC.

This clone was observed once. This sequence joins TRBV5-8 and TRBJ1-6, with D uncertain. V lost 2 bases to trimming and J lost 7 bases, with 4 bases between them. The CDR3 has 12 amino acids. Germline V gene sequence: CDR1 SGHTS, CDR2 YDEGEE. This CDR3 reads CASSFGNSPLHF. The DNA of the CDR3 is TGTGCCAGCAGCTTCGGGAATTCACCCCTCCACTTT.

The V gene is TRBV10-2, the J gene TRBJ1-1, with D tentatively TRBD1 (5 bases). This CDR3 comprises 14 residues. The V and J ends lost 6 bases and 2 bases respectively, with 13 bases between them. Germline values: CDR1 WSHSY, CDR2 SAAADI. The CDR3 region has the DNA TGCGCCAGCAGATCCGCGTGGGGCAACACTGAAGCTTTCTTT. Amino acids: CASRSAWGNTEAFF.

DNA for the CDR3: TGTGCCAGCAGCTTAGACCAGTTCTACAATGAGCAGTTCTTC. As protein: CASSLDQFYNEQFF. The V call is TRBV11-2, the J call TRBJ2-1; D remains unclear. V lost 0 bases and J lost 3, with 6 bases in between. Germline V lookup: CDR1 SGHAT, CDR2 FQNNGV. The CDR3 loop spans 14 amino acids.

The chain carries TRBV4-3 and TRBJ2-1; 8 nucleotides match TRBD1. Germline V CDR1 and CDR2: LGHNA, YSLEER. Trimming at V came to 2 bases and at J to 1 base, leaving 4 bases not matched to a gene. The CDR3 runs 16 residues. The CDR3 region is CASSQSRTGSYNEQFF. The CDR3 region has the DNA TGCGCCAGCAGCCAATCACGGACAGGGTCCTACAATGAGCAGTTCTTC.

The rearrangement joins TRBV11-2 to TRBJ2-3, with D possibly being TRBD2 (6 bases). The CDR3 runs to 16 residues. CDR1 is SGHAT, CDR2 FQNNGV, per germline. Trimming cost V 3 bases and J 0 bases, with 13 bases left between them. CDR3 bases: TGTGCCAGCAGCTTCCTCGGGACTTCTAGCACAGATACGCAGTATTTT. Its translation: CASSFLGTSSTDTQYF.

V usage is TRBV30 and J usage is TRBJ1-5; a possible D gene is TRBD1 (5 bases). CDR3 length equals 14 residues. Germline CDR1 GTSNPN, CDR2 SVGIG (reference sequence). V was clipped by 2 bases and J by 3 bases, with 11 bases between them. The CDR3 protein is CAWSTGTVNQPQHF. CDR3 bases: TGTGCCTGGAGTACCGGGACTGTCAATCAGCCCCAGCATTTT.

CDR3 residues: CASSQGTYNEQFF. The DNA for the CDR3 is TGTGCCAGCAGCCAGGGCACCTACAATGAGCAGTTCTTC. This rearrangement joins TRBV4-2 to TRBJ2-1, with D unresolved. The CDR3 consists of 13 residues. The germline CDR1 and CDR2 sequences are LGHNA and YNFKEQ. The V end lost 3 bases, the J end lost 2 bases, and 5 bases lay between the germline ends.

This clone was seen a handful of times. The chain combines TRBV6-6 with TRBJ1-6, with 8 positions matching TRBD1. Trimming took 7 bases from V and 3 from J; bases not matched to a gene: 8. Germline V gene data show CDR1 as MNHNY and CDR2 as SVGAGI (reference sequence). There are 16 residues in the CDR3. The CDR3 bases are TGTGCCAGCAATCCCCAGGGGGCAAGCTATAATTCACCCCTCCACTTT. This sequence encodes CASNPQGASYNSPLHF.

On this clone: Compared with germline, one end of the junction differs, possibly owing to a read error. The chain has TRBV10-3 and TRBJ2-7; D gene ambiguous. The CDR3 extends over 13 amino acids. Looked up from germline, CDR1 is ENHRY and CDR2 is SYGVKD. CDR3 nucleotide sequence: TGTGCCATCAGTGAGGTCAGCTCCTACGAGCGGTACTTC. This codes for CAISEVSSYERYF.

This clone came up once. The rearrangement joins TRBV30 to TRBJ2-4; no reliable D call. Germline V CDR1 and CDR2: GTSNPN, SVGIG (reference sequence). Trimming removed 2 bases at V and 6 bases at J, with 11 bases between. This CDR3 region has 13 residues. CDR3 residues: CAWSLSTGNIQYF. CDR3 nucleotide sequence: TGTGCCTGGAGTCTCTCAACCGGAAACATTCAGTACTTC.

CDR3 bases: TGTGCCAGCAGTTCCTCTAGCGGGAGCATCTATGAGCAGTTCTTC. This codes for CASSSSSGSIYEQFF. J is TRBJ2-1 and V is TRBV27; 10 nucleotides agree with TRBD2. J lost 8 bases, V lost 4 bases, and 8 bases had no gene match. This CDR3 has 15 residues. Germline V gene data show CDR1 as MNHEY and CDR2 as SMNVEV (reference sequence).

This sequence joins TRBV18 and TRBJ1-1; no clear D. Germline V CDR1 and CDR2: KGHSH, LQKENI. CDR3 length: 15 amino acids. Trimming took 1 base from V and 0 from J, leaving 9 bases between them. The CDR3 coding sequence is TGTGCCAGCTCACCACAAGCAGGCATGAACACTGAAGCTTTCTTT. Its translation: CASSPQAGMNTEAFF. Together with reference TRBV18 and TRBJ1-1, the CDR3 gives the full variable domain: NAGVMQNPRHLVRRRGQEARLRCSPMKGHSHVYWYRQLPEEGLKFMVYLQKENIIDESGMPKERFSAEFPKEGPSILRIQQVVRGDSAAYFCASSPQAGMNTEAFFGQGTRLTVV.

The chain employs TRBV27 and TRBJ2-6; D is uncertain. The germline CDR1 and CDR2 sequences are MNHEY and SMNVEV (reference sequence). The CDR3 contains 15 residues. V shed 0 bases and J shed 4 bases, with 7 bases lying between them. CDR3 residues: CASSLSGLGANVLTF. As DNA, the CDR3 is TGTGCCAGCAGTTTATCCGGGTTAGGGGCCAACGTCCTGACTTTC.

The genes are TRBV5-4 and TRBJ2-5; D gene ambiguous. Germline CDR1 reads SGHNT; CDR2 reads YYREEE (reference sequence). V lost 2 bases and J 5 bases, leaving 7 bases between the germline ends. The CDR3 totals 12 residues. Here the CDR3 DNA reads TGTGCCAGCAGCTTTGCCAGCGAGACCCAGTACTTC. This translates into CASSFASETQYF.